This record covers a single T cell receptor beta chain. This receptor's antigen is unknown. No qualities accompany the bases; no much larger clone lies one base away. The time point label of this sample denotes: about 28 days (+/-7) after the second vaccine dose. AZD1222 recipients whose second dose came at about 4 weeks and those whose second dose came at about 12 weeks were combined into one group, since spike-specific TCR depth and breadth did not differ between the two schedules. Vaccinee samples were obtained from the UK trials COV001 and COV002, which included a single-blind randomized controlled phase 2/3 trial of AZD1222 (ChAdOx1 nCoV-19) in healthy adults. For TCRbeta chain sequencing, PBMC samples were collected from trial participants at day 0 and at day 28 after the second dose. The data were obtained in a study of T cell responses to AZD1222 COVID-19 vaccine (dated by TCRdb to about 2021). With regard to the full study: TCR sequencing covered over 230 trial participants: about 210 given two doses of AZD1222 and 26 given two doses of MenACWY control vaccine. Enrollment into the trials was organized by age into subgroups of 18-55, 56-69 and 70-plus years, and those subgroups contained roughly 150, 30 and 60 TCR-sequenced participants, respectively.

Its CDR3 holds 13 amino acids, cysteine through phenylalanine. The entry retains the CDR3 DNA only, 39 bases that are in frame from base 1. Trimming costs V 2 bases and J 1 base, and their ends lie 3 bases apart. CDR1 and CDR2 (ENHRY, SYGVKD) derive from the germline V gene. Overall study results and their limits: Because no samples from the day 14 peak response were available, repertoires could be characterized only after the peak T cell response. Reportedly, almost half of the unique spike-specific TCRs recognized epitopes lying outside the regions that are mutated in the B.1.351 and B.1.1.7 variants. The 56-69-year group was small, and its depth increase did not reach significance, likely because of low power. Participants were mostly white British and included more females than males, and it was suggested by the authors that clonal diversity may have been underestimated. A significant rise in spike-specific TCR breadth and depth was observed after two AZD1222 doses relative to day 0 and relative to MenACWY recipients. CD4 TCRs associated with the vaccine covered the entire spike protein, and the dominant responses were in regions 160-218 and 743-854. Conclusions about previously exposed vaccinees were limited because only six AZD1222 recipients were SARS-CoV-2 seropositive at baseline.

The CDR3 regions of human TCRbeta chains were analyzed by immunosequencing. Turning to the authors' computational methods: TCRs in the repertoires were compared against a reference library of SARS-CoV-2-specific TCRs that had been generated with the MIRA antigen-specificity platform. Breadth was defined as the fraction of unique TCRs that were SARS-CoV-2-associated. Depth was defined as the fraction of total T cells that were SARS-CoV-2-associated. Using the MIRA data, each spike-specific TCR was mapped to the spike region that the TCR reacts to and placed in a CD4 or CD8 class. Log10-transformed breadth and depth values were compared by one-way ANOVA with Sidak's multiple comparisons tests. The clones in this table, taken by TCRdb from immuneACCESS, are in-frame only. Not every clone is retained; where verified, under half of the shortfall comes from an unresolved V gene, and the cause of the rest is unknown. V, J and clone size derive from that table, while D and trimming were established from the DNA sequence. This sample gives around 87,000 clones in total; over 75% of them show up just once. The ten largest clones capture about 2.4% of the sample.

In this chain, TRBV10-3 is recombined with TRBJ1-5; the D gene cannot be resolved reliably. This receptor was identified in an adult who received the AZD1222 COVID-19 vaccine. The specimen comprised peripheral blood, sampled 28 days after the second AZD1222 dose. The bases are TGTGCCATCAGTGAGACAAGCAATCAGCCCCAGCATTTT. This is translated as CAISETSNQPQHF.